These 3 T cell receptor beta chains share one sample of origin, sequenced in a study of T cells in Graves' hyperthyroidism and ophthalmopathy. From RNA transcripts, TCR beta CDR3 regions were amplified. Carried out on the TCR CDR3, a first-round RT-PCR used the HTBI primer set. One entry per CDR3 protein, called by TCRdb with MiXCR from the multiplex PCR reads. Of 600,000 to 700,000 distinct CDR3 sequences detected, 45% appear once; the ten largest clones hold more than 7%. What was sequenced was peripheral blood or thyroid tissue (not recorded which). All receptors derive from an adult man with Graves' disease, either hyperthyroidism or ophthalmopathy (not recorded which).

With regard to this clonotype: One base away lies a much larger clone, so this may be a sequencing read error. The J gene is TRBJ2-5, the V gene TRBV29-1; 8 positions match TRBD1. Trimming took 2 bases from V and 3 from J; bases not matched to a gene: 2. Germline loops: CDR1 SQVTM, CDR2 ANQGSEA. The CDR3 contains 13 residues. CDR3 DNA sequence: TGCAGCGTTGAACAGGGGGCGGAAGAGACCCAGTACTTC. Amino acids: CSVEQGAEETQYF.

This clonotype was seen a handful of times. V and J are TRBV29-1 and TRBJ2-7; the D is unclear. V was cut by 4 bases and J by 3 bases, with 19 bases left in between. The CDR3 totals 15 residues. CDR1 and CDR2 (germline): SQVTM, ANQGSEA. CDR3 in amino acids: CSVVLRIRNYYEQYF. In DNA form, the CDR3 reads TGCAGCGTTGTATTACGCATTCGAAACTACTACGAGCAGTACTTC.

With regard to this clonotype: This may stem from a read error, because a much larger clone lies one nucleotide away. The chain links TRBV9 to TRBJ1-6, with D hard to call. The ends were cut back, 7 bases at V and 0 bases at J, with 8 bases in the middle. The CDR3 contains 14 residues. Germline V gives CDR1 SGDLS, CDR2 YYNGEE. CDR3 amino acids: CASGESSYNSPLHF. DNA of the CDR3: TGTGCCAGCGGTGAGAGCTCCTATAATTCACCCCTCCACTTT.